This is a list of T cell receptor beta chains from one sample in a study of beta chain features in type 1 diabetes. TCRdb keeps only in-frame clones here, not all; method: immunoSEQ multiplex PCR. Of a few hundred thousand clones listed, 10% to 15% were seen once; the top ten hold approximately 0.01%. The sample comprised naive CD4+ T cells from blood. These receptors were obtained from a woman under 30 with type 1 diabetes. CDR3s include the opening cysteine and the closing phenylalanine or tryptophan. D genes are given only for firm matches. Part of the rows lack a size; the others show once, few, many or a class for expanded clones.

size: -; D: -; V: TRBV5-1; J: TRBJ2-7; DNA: TGCGCCAGCAGCTCCACCGGAGGGGGTGCGGGCGGCGGGGGATACTACGAGCAGTACTTC; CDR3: CASSSTGGGAGGGGYYEQYF
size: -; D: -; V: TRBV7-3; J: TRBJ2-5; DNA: TGTGCCAGCAGCATACAGGATGAAGAGACCCAGTACTTC; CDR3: CASSIQDEETQYF
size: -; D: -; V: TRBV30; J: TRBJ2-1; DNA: TGTGCCTGGAGCTCCCCCTTTGAGCAGTTCTTC; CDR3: CAWSSPFEQFF
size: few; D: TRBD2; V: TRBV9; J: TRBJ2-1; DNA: TGTGCCAGCAGCATCAGACTAGCGAGTAACTCCTACAATGAGCAGTTCTTC; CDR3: CASSIRLASNSYNEQFF
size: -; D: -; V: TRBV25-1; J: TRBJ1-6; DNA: TGTGCCAGCAGTGAAGTCGGGGGAAACCCCCTCCACTTT; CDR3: CASSEVGGNPLHF
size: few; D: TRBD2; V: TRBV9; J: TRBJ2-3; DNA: TGTGCCAGCAGCGTAGGCGGGAGGCCCACAGATACGCAGTATTTT; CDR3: CASSVGGRPTDTQYF
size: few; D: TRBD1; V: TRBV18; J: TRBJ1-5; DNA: TGTGCCAGCTCACCACCGGGGACAGGAATGGGCAATCAGCCCCAGCATTTT; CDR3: CASSPPGTGMGNQPQHF
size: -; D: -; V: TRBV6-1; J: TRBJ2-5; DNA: TGTGCCAGCACAGGCAGGTACCAAGAGACCCAGTACTTC; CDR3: CASTGRYQETQYF
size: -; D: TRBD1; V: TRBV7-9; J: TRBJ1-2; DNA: TGTGCCAGCAGCTTAGAGGGGACAGGGGGAAGCAGCTATGGCTACACCTTC; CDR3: CASSLEGTGGSSYGYTF
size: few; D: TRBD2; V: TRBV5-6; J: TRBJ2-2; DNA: TGTGCCAGCAGCCCCCGGACTAGCGGGAGGGCAAACACCGGGGAGCTGTTTTTT; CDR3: CASSPRTSGRANTGELFF
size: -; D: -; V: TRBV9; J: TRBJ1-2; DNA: TGTGCCAGCAGCGTAGGAGGAGACGGGGCTAACTATGGCTACACCTTC; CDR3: CASSVGGDGANYGYTF
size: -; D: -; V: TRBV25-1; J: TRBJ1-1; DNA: TGTGCCAGCAGTTTAACAGGCCGATTCGTGGGGGCTTTCTTT; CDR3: CASSLTGRFVGAFF
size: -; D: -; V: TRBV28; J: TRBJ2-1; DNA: TGTGCCAGCAGTTCCCCAGGCGATGAGCAGTTCTTC; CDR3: CASSSPGDEQFF
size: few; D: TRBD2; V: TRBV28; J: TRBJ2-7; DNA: TGTGCCAGCAGTCGACTAGCGGGTGACTACGAGCAGTACTTC; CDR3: CASSRLAGDYEQYF
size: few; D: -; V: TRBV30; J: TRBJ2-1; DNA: TGTGCCTGGAAAGTCGGGGGCAATGAGCAGTTCTTC; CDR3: CAWKVGGNEQFF
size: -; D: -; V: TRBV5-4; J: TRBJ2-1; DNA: TGTGCTTCAAGAGGGACTGCAGTCAATGAGCAGTTCTTC; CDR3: CASRGTAVNEQFF
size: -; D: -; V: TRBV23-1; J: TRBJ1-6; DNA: TGCGCCAGCAGTCAAGGGGACAACGGAAATAATTCACCCCTCCACTTT; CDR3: CASSQGDNGNNSPLHF
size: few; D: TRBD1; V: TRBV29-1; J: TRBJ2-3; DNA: TGCAGCGTTGCCGCCACGGACAGGGTAAGAAGAGATACGCAGTATTTT; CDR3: CSVAATDRVRRDTQYF
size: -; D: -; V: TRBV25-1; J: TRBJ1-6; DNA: TGTGCCAGCAGACCGGAGGGTTCACCCCTCCACTTT; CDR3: CASRPEGSPLHF
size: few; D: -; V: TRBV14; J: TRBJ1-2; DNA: TGTGCCAGCAGCCGCGGCTGGATTAACTATGGCTACACCTTC; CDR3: CASSRGWINYGYTF
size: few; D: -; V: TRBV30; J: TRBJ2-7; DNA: TGTGCCTGGAGTGTACAGATCTCGCGCTCCTACGAGCAGTACTTC; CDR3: CAWSVQISRSYEQYF
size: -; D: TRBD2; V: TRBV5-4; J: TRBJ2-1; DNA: TGTGCCAGCAGCTTGGGGAATAGCGGGGTCTACAATGAGCAGTTCTTC; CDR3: CASSLGNSGVYNEQFF
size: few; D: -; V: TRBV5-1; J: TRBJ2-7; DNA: TGCGCCAGCAGCTTGGGACAGGACTACGAGCAGTACTTC; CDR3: CASSLGQDYEQYF
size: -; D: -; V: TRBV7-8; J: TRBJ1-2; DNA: TGTGCCAGCAGCCCAGCCGGGACTATCGACTATGGCTACACCTTC; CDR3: CASSPAGTIDYGYTF
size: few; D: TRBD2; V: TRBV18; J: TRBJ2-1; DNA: TGTGCCAGCTCACCACCGAATGCGGGGGGGTACAATGAGCAGTTCTTC; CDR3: CASSPPNAGGYNEQFF
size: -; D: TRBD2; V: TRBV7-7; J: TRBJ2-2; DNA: TGTGCCAGCAGCTTAGGCCCCCGGGGCGGGGGGGCCGGGGAGCTGTTTTTT; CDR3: CASSLGPRGGGAGELFF
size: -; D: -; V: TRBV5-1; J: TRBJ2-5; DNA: TGCGCCAGCAGCAGTGGTCAGGTTCGGGAGACCCAGTACTTC; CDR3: CASSSGQVRETQYF
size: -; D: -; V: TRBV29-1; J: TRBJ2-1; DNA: TGCAGCGTTGAAGAACATGAGGGCAATGAGCAGTTCTTC; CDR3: CSVEEHEGNEQFF
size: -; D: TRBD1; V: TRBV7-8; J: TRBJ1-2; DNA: TGTGCCAGCAGCCTCGGACAGGGGGGATATGGCTACACCTTC; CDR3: CASSLGQGGYGYTF